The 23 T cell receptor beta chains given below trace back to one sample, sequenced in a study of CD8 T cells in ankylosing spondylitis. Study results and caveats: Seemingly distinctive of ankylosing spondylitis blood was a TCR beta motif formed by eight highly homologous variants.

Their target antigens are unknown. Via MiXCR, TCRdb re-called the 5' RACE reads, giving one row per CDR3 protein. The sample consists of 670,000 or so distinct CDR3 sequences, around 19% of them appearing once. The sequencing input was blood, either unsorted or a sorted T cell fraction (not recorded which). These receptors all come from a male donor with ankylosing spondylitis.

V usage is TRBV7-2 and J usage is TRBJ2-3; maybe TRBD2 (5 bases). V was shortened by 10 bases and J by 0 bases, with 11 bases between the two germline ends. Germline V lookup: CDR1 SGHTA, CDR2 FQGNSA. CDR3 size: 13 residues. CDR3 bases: TGTGCCACCACGGGCGGGAGCACAGATACGCAGTATTTT. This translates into CATTGGSTDTQYF.

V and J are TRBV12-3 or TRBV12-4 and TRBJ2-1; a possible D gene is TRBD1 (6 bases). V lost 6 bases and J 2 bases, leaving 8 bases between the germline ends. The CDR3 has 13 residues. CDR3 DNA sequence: TGTGCCAGCAGGTGGGACACCTACAATGAGCAGTTCTTC. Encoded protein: CASRWDTYNEQFF.

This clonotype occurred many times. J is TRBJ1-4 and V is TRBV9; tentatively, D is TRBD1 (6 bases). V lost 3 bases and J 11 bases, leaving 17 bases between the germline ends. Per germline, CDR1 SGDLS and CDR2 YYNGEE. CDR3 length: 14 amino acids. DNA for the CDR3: TGTGCCAGCAGCGGTGGGGGCGAATTACAGAAACTGTTTTTT. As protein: CASSGGGELQKLFF.

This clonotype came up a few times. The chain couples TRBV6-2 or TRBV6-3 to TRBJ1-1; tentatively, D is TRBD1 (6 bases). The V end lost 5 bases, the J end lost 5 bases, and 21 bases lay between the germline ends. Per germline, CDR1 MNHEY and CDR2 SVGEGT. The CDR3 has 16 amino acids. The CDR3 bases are TGTGCCAGCAGTCCTTACGGACAGCGACTAGGGACTGAAGCTTTCTTT. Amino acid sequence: CASSPYGQRLGTEAFF.

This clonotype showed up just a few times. CDR3 sequence: CASSETSGRAGETQYF. The CDR3 nucleotides read TGTGCCAGCAGCGAGACTAGCGGGAGGGCCGGGGAGACCCAGTACTTC. This rearrangement joins TRBV12-3 or TRBV12-4 to TRBJ2-5; 14 bases match TRBD2. Trimming removed 6 bases from V and 5 bases from J; junction bases left unmatched: 8. The CDR3 runs to 16 residues.

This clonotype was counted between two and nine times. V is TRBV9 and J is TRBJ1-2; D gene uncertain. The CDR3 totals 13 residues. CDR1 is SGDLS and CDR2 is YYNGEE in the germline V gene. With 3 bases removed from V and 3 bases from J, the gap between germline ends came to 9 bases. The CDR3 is CASSAQRDYGYTF. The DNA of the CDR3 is TGTGCCAGCAGCGCACAGAGGGACTATGGCTACACCTTC.

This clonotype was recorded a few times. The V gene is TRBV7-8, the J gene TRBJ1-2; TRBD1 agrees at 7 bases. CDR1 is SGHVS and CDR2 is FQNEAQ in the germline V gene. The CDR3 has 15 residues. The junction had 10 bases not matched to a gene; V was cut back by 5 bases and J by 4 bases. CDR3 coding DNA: TGTGCCAGCAGCAAATCGACAGGGAATGCCTATGGCTACACCTTC. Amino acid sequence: CASSKSTGNAYGYTF. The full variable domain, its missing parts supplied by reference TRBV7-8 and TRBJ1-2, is GAGVSQSPRYKVAKRGQDVALRCDPISGHVSLFWYQQALGQGPEFLTYFQNEAQLDKSGLPSDRFFAERPEGSVSTLKIQRTQQEDSAVYLCASSKSTGNAYGYTFGSGTRLTVV.

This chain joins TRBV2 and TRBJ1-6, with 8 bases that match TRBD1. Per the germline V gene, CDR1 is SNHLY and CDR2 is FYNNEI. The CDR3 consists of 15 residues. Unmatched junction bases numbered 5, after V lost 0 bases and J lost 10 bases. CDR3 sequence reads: CASSEAGQGRSPLHF. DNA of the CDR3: TGTGCCAGCAGTGAAGCCGGACAGGGTCGGTCACCCCTCCACTTT.

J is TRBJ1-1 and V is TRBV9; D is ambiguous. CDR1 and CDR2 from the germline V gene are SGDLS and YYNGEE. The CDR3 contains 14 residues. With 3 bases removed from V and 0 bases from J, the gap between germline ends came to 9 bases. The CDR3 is CASSGTDLNTEAFF. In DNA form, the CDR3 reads TGTGCCAGCAGCGGGACGGACCTGAACACTGAAGCTTTCTTT.

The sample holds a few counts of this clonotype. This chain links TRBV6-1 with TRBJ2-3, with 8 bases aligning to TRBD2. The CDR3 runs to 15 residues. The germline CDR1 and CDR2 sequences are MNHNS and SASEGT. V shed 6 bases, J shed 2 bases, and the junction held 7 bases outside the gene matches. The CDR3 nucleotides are TGTGCCAGCAGGGGGACTAGAGCTTCCACAGATACGCAGTATTTT. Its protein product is CASRGTRASTDTQYF.

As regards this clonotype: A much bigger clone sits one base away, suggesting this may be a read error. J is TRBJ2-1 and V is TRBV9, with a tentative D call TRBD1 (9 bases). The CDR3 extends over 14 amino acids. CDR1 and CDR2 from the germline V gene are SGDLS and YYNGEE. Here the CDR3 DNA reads TGTGCCTGCAGCGGGGGACAGGGCTACAATGAGCAGTTCTTC. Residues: CACSGGQGYNEQFF.

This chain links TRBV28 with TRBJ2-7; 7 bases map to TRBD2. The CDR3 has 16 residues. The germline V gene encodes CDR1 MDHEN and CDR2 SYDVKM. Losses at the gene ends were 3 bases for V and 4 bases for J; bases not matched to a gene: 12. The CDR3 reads CASSFGVAGAKYEQYF. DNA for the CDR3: TGTGCCAGCAGTTTTGGGGTCGCGGGAGCGAAATACGAGCAGTACTTC.

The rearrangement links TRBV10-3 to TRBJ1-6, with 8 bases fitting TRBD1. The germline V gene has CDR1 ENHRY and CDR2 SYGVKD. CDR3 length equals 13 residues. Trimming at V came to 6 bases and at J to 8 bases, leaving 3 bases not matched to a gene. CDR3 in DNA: TGTGCCATCAGGGGACAGGATTATTCACCCCTCCACTTT. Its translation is CAIRGQDYSPLHF.

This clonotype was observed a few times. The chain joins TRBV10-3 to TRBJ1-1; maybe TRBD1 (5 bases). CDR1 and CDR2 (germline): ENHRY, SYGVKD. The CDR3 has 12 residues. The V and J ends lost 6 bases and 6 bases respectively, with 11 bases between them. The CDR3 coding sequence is TGTGCCATCAGCCCCCGGGGGGCTGAAGCTTTCTTT. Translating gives CAISPRGAEAFF.

The CDR3 loop is CASDPSGANVLTF. As DNA, the CDR3 is TGTGCCTCGGACCCCTCTGGGGCCAACGTCCTGACTTTC. The chain employs TRBV30 and TRBJ2-6; no reliable D call. CDR1 is GTSNPN and CDR2 is SVGIG in the germline V gene (reference sequence). V shed 7 bases and J shed 0 bases, with 7 bases lying between them. The CDR3 is 13 amino acids.

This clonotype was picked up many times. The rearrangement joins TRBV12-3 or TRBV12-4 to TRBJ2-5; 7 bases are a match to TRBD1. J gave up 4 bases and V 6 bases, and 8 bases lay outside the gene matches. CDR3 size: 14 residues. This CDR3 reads CASRSWDSRETQYF. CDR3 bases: TGTGCCAGCAGGTCCTGGGACAGTAGAGAGACCCAGTACTTC.

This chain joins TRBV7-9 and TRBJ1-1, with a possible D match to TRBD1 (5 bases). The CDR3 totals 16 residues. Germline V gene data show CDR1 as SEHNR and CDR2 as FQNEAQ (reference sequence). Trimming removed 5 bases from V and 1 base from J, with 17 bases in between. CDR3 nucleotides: TGTGCCAGCAGCCAACCCCGCGACAGACCGAACACTGAAGCTTTCTTT. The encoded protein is CASSQPRDRPNTEAFF.

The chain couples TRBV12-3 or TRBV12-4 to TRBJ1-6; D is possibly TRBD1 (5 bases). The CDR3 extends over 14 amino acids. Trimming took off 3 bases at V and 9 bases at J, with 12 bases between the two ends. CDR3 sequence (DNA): TGTGCCAGCAGTTTCGTCAGGGAAGGTTCACCCCTCCACTTT. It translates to CASSFVREGSPLHF.

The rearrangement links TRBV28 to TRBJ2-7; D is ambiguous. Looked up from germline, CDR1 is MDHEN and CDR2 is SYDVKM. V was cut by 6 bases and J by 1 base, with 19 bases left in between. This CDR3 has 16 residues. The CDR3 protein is CASSPARLQRSYEQYF. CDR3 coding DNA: TGTGCCAGCAGCCCCGCCAGGCTTCAGAGGTCCTACGAGCAGTACTTC. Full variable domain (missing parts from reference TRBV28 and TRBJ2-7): DVKVTQSSRYLVKRTGEKVFLECVQDMDHENMFWYRQDPGLGLRLIYFSYDVKMKEKGDIPEGYSVSREKKERFSLILESASTNQTSMYLCASSPARLQRSYEQYFGPGTRLTVT.

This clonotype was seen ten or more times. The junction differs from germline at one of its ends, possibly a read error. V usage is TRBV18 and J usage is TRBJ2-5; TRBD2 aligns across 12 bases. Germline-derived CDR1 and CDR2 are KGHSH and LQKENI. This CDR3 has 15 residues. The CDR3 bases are TGTGCCAGCTCTCCACTAGCGGGAGGCGGGGAGACCCAGTACTTC. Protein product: CASSPLAGGGETQYF.

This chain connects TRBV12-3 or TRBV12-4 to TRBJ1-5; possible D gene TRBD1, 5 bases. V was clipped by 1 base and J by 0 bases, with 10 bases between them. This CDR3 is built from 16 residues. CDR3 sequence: CASSLGGSYSNQPQHF. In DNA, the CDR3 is TGTGCCAGCAGTTTAGGGGGGTCTTATAGCAATCAGCCCCAGCATTTT.

DNA for the CDR3: TGTGCCAGCAGCAAAGAACAAGAGACCCAGTACTTC. Its translation: CASSKEQETQYF. The gene calls are TRBV9 and TRBJ2-5; D not resolved. The CDR3 spans 12 residues. V gave up 4 bases and J gave up 2 bases, with 6 bases separating them. Per germline, CDR1 SGDLS and CDR2 YYNGEE.

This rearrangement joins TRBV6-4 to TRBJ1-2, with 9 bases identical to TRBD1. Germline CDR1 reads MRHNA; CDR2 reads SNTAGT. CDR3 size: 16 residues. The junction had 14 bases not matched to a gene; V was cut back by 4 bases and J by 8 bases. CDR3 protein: CASSANGGQGLGGYTF. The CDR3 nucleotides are TGTGCCAGCAGTGCCAATGGGGGACAGGGTTTAGGGGGCTACACCTTC.